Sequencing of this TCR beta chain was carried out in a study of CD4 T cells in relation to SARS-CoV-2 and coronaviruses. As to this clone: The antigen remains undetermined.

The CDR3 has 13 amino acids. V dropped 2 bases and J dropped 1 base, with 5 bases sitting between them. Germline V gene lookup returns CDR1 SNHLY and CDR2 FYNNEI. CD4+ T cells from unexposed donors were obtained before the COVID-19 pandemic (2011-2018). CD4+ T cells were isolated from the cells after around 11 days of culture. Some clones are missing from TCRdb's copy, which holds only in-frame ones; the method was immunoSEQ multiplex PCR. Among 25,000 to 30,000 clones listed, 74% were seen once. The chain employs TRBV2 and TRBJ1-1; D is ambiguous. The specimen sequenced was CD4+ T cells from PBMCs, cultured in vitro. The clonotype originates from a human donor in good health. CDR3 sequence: CASSEWENTEAFF. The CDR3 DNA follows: TGTGCCAGCAGTGAATGGGAGAACACTGAAGCTTTCTTT. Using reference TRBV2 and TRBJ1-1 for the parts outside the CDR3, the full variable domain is EPEVTQTPSHQVTQMGQEVILRCVPISNHLYFYWYRQILGQKVEFLVSFYNNEISEKSEIFDDQFSVERPDGSNFTLKIRSTKLEDSAMYFCASSEWENTEAFFGQGTRLTVV.